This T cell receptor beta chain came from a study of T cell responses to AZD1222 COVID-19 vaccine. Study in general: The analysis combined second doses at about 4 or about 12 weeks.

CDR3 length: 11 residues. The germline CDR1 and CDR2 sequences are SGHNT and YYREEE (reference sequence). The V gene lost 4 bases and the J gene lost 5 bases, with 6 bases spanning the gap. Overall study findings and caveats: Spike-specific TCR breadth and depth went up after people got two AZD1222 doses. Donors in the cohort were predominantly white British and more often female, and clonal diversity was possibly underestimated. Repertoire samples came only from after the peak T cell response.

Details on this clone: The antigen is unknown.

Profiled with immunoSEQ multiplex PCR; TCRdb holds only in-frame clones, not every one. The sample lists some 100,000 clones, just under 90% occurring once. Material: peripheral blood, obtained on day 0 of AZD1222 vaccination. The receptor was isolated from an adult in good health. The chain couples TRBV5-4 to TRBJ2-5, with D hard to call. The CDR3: CASSARETQYF. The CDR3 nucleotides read TGTGCCAGCAGCGCGCGGGAGACCCAGTACTTC. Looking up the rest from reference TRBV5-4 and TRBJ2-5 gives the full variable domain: ETGVTQSPTHLIKTRGQQVTLRCSSQSGHNTVSWYQQALGQGPQFIFQYYREEENGRGNFPPRFSGLQFPNYSSELNVNALELDDSALYLCASSARETQYFGPGTRLLVL.